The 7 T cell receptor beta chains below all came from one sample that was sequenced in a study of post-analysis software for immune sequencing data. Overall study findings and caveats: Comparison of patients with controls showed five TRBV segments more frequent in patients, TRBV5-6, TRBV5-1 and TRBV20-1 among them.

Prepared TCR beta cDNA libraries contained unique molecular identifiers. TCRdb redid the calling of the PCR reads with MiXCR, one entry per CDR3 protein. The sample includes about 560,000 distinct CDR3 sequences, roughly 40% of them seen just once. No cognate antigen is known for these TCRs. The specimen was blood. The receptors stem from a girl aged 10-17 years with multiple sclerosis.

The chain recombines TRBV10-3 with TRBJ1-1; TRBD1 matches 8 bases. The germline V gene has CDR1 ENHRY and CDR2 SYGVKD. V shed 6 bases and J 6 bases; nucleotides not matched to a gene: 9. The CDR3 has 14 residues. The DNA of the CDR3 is TGTGCCATCAGGGGACAGGTAAATAAGGCTGAAGCTTTCTTT. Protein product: CAIRGQVNKAEAFF.

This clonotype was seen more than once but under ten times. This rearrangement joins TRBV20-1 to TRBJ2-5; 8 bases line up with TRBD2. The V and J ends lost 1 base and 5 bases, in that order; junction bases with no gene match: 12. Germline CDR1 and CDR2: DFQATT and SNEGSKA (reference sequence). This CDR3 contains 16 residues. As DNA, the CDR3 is TGCAGTGCTAGAGGTTCCCGGGGGGGCCCACGGGAGACCCAGTACTTC. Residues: CSARGSRGGPRETQYF.

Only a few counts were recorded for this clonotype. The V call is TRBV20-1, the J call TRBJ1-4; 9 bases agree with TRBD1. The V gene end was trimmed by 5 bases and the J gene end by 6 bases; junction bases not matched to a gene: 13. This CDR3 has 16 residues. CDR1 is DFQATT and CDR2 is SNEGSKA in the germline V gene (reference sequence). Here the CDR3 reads CSASGTGSGVDEKLFF. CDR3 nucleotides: TGCAGTGCTTCCGGGACAGGGAGTGGTGTCGATGAAAAACTGTTTTTT.

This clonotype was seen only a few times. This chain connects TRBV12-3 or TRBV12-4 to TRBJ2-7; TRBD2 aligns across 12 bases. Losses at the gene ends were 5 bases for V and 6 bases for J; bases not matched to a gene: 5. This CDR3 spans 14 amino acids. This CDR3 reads CASSQGLAGSEQYF. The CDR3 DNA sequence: TGTGCCAGCAGTCAGGGACTAGCGGGCTCCGAGCAGTACTTC.

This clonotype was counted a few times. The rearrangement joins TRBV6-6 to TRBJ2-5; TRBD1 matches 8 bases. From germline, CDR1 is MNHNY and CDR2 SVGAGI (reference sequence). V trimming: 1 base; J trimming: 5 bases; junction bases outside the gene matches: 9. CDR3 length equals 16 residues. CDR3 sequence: CASSYYPQGQDETQYF. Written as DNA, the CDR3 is TGTGCCAGCAGTTACTATCCGCAGGGACAGGATGAGACCCAGTACTTC.

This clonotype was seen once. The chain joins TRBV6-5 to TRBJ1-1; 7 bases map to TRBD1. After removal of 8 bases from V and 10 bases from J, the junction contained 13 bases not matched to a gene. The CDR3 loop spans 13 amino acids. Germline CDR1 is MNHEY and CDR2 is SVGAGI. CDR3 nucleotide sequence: TGTGCCAGCTCGGTAATAGGGGGCGAAGGAGCTTTCTTT. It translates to CASSVIGGEGAFF.

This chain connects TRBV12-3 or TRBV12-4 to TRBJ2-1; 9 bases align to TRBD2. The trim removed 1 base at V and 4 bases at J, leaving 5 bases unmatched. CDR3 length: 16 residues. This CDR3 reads CASSLGPSGTYNEQFF. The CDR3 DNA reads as TGTGCCAGCAGTTTAGGCCCTAGCGGGACGTACAATGAGCAGTTCTTC.